Following are 11 T cell receptor beta chains from one sample sequenced in a study of vaccination and CD4 T cells after COVID-19. The treatment: roughly ten-day PBMC culture with coronavirus spike peptide pools or control peptides (ViraFEST assay). Sequencing of cultured CD4+ T cell DNA used the Oncomine TCR Beta short-read assay. In TCRdb, the PCR reads were re-called with MiXCR into one record per CDR3 protein. Of about 15,000 distinct CDR3 sequences listed, roughly 28% were seen once; the top ten hold around 25%. No cognate antigen is known for these TCRs. Sequenced sample: cultured CD4+ T cells from blood. Receptors originate from a human donor with COVID-19.

This clonotype has just a few counts. The chain couples TRBV10-1 to TRBJ1-2, with a possible D match to TRBD1 (5 bases). CDR3 length: 11 residues. Per the germline V gene, CDR1 is WNHNN and CDR2 is SYGVQD (reference sequence). Trimming shortened V by 7 bases and J by 6 bases, and 9 bases separated the two germline ends. The CDR3 DNA sequence: TGCGCCAGCATCATACAGGATGGCTACACCTTC. The encoded protein is CASIIQDGYTF.

The chain joins TRBV6-5 to TRBJ2-6; D is unclear. CDR1 and CDR2 from the germline V gene are MNHEY and SVGAGI. V lost 6 bases, J lost 0 bases, and 6 bases lay in between. The length of the CDR3 is 14 residues. The CDR3 DNA reads as TGTGCCAGCAGCTACCACTCTGGGGCCAACGTCCTGACTTTC. Its translation is CASSYHSGANVLTF.

CDR3 sequence: CASRTSRVGDPGNTIYF. CDR3 bases: TGTGCCAGCAGAACCTCCCGCGTCGGGGATCCTGGAAACACCATATATTTT. The chain uses TRBV2 and TRBJ1-3; D unresolved. V was cut by 6 bases and J by 2 bases, with 20 bases left in between. Germline loops: CDR1 SNHLY, CDR2 FYNNEI. The CDR3 sequence is 17 residues long.

This chain links TRBV7-2 with TRBJ2-4; D is undetermined. V lost 4 bases to trimming and J lost 6 bases, with 10 bases between them. Germline CDR1 is SGHTA and CDR2 is FQGNSA. The CDR3 contains 13 residues. CDR3 residues: CASSSAVGNIQYF. CDR3 in DNA: TGTGCCAGCAGCTCCGCGGTTGGAAACATTCAGTACTTC.

This clonotype was seen a few times. The chain recombines TRBV11-3 with TRBJ2-7; D might be TRBD1 (5 bases). Between the trimmed V and J ends, which lost 5 bases and 2 bases, there was a span of 13 bases. CDR1 and CDR2 from the germline V gene are SGHNT and YENEEA. The CDR3 sequence is 14 residues long. The CDR3 region has the DNA TGTGCCAGCAGCCCCACAGGAGCCGCCTACGAGCAGTACTTC. It yields the protein CASSPTGAAYEQYF. Together with reference TRBV11-3 and TRBJ2-7, the CDR3 gives the full variable domain: EAGVVQSPRYKIIEKKQPVAFWCNPISGHNTLYWYLQNLGQGPELLIRYENEEAVDDSQLPKDRFSAERLKGVDSTLKIQPAELGDSAVYLCASSPTGAAYEQYFGPGTRLTVT.

The V and J genes are TRBV5-1 and TRBJ1-6; weak D call: TRBD1 (6 bases). Germline lookup yields CDR1 SGHRS and CDR2 YFSETQ. The CDR3 spans 15 residues. Trimming left V 0 bases short and J 7 bases short, with 11 bases between. CDR3 in amino acids: CASSLGPGENSPLHF. The CDR3 DNA reads TGCGCCAGCAGCTTGGGTCCAGGGGAAAATTCACCCCTCCACTTT.

The J gene is TRBJ1-5, the V gene TRBV28, with 7 bases fitting TRBD1. CDR1 and CDR2 from the germline V gene are MDHEN and SYDVKM. The length of the CDR3 is 16 residues. Trimming took 5 bases from V and 4 from J; bases not matched to a gene: 11. CDR3 bases: TGTGCCAGCAGTGACACACAGGGGCTAGGTAATCAGCCCCAGCATTTT. Translation gives CASSDTQGLGNQPQHF.

CDR3 region: CSARDSLGGAFF. CDR3 sequence (DNA): TGCAGTGCTCGGGACTCCTTAGGAGGAGCTTTCTTT. The chain couples TRBV20-1 to TRBJ1-1, with D perhaps matching TRBD1 (5 bases). Germline values: CDR1 DFQATT, CDR2 SNEGSKA (reference sequence). This CDR3 region has 12 residues. V lost 5 bases to trimming and J lost 10 bases, with 17 bases between them.

A remark on this clonotype: One junction end does not reproduce the germline sequence, and a read error may be involved. The V and J genes are TRBV9 and TRBJ1-1, with D hard to call. The CDR3 spans 15 residues. Germline-derived CDR1 and CDR2 are SGDLS and YYNGEE. For the CDR3, the DNA is TGTGCCAGCAGCCCCCCCGGACGGATAAACACCGAAGCTTTCTTT. Translating gives CASSPPGRINTEAFF.

This CDR3 reads CASSGTFFYNEQFF. CDR3 DNA: TGTGCCAGCTCAGGGACATTTTTCTACAATGAGCAGTTCTTC. The chain recombines TRBV19 with TRBJ2-1, with D possibly matching TRBD1 (6 bases). This CDR3 has 14 residues. V dropped 9 bases and J dropped 3 bases, with 15 bases sitting between them. CDR1 is LNHDA, CDR2 SQIVND, per germline (reference sequence).

This sequence joins TRBV19 and TRBJ1-2; 9 positions match TRBD1. The CDR3 length is 15 residues. Trimming removed 4 bases from V and 7 bases from J; junction bases left unmatched: 10. Germline lookup yields CDR1 LNHDA and CDR2 SQIVND (reference sequence). CDR3 residues: CASSKSLGQGGGYTF. The CDR3 DNA follows: TGTGCCAGTAGTAAATCCCTGGGACAGGGAGGTGGCTACACCTTC. Combining the CDR3 with reference TRBV19 and TRBJ1-2 gives the whole variable domain DGGITQSPKYLFRKEGQNVTLSCEQNLNHDAMYWYRQDPGQGLRLIYYSQIVNDFQKGDIAEGYSVSREKKESFPLTVTSAQKNPTAFYLCASSKSLGQGGGYTFGSGTRLTVV.